Following are 25 T cell receptor beta chains from one sample sequenced in a study of PD-1 blockade in classical Hodgkin lymphoma. As to time point: cycle 4 day 1 (C4D1), after more than 5 weeks of nivolumab. Each patient's relapse followed autologous stem cell transplantation, and brentuximab vedotin exposure varied. Clones were read by immunoSEQ multiplex PCR, and TCRdb kept only the in-frame ones, dropping some. The sample records 40,000 to 50,000 clones, 55% to 70% being singletons. Sample: peripheral blood mononuclear cells (PBMCs), taken before the fourth cycle of nivolumab. Receptor source: a human donor with classical Hodgkin lymphoma.

V usage is TRBV27 and J usage is TRBJ2-1; the D gene could be TRBD1 or TRBD2 (5 bases each). Trimming took 5 bases from V and 5 from J, leaving 13 bases between them. CDR3 length: 14 amino acids. CDR1 and CDR2 (germline): MNHEY, SMNVEV (reference sequence). The CDR3, as DNA: TGTGCCAGCAGTCTGGGGACGACCAACAATGAGCAGTTCTTC. Translated: CASSLGTTNNEQFF.

This chain connects TRBV5-1 to TRBJ2-7; no firm D call. Germline values: CDR1 SGHRS, CDR2 YFSETQ. CDR3 length equals 12 residues. Trimming left V 3 bases short and J 6 bases short, with 10 bases between. CDR3 loop: CASSSNAGEQYF. CDR3 DNA sequence: TGCGCCAGCAGCTCCAACGCCGGCGAGCAGTACTTC.

The CDR3 reads CASSQGQVLHGYTF. The CDR3 DNA is TGTGCCAGCAGCCAGGGACAGGTATTGCATGGCTACACCTTC. V gene TRBV5-4 combines with J gene TRBJ1-2; 8 bases map to TRBD1. Germline V gene lookup returns CDR1 SGHNT and CDR2 YYREEE (reference sequence). Trimming took 4 bases from V and 6 from J; bases not matched to a gene: 8. The CDR3 loop spans 14 amino acids.

The CDR3, as DNA: TGTGCCAGCAGCGCCTTGTCAGGGTTGGGTGAAAAACTGTTTTTT. Amino acid sequence: CASSALSGLGEKLFF. The chain combines TRBV11-2 with TRBJ1-4, with D possibly matching TRBD1 (5 bases). The CDR3 contains 15 residues. The germline V gene has CDR1 SGHAT and CDR2 FQNNGV. The V end lost 5 bases, the J end lost 7 bases, and 17 bases lay between the germline ends.

This clone was counted only a few times. The chain couples TRBV18 to TRBJ2-1, with unresolved D. Germline V lookup: CDR1 KGHSH, CDR2 LQKENI. This CDR3 has 14 residues. Deletions cut 4 bases from V and 5 bases from J, with 12 bases between. CDR3 loop: CASSHPTSNNEQFF. In DNA form, the CDR3 reads TGTGCCAGCTCACACCCAACATCAAACAATGAGCAGTTCTTC.

The rearrangement uses TRBV25-1 and TRBJ2-2; D may be TRBD2 (5 bases). Germline V gives CDR1 MGHDK, CDR2 SYGVNS. V lost 1 base to trimming and J lost 4 bases, with 19 bases between them. The CDR3 is 18 residues long. The CDR3 region is CASSEWVVGEKRTGELFF. The CDR3 bases are TGTGCCAGCAGTGAATGGGTGGTCGGGGAGAAGCGCACCGGGGAGCTGTTTTTT.

This clone was seen a single time. The gene calls are TRBV6-6 and TRBJ2-4; TRBD2 aligns across 9 bases. The germline V gene encodes CDR1 MNHNY and CDR2 SVGAGI (reference sequence). Trimming took 7 bases from V and 6 from J; bases not matched to a gene: 10. The CDR3 sequence is 15 residues long. DNA for the CDR3: TGTGCCAGCACCGCTAGCGGGGTGTCTGGAAACATTCAGTACTTC. It yields the protein CASTASGVSGNIQYF.

This clone was seen a handful of times. The CDR3 protein is CASSQDRGFVYEQYF. The CDR3 nucleotides read TGCGCCAGCAGCCAAGATAGGGGTTTCGTCTACGAGCAGTACTTC. V gene TRBV4-1 combines with J gene TRBJ2-7, with a possible D match to TRBD1 (5 bases). V lost 0 bases, J lost 3 bases, and 12 bases lay in between. The CDR3 has 15 amino acids. Germline lookup yields CDR1 MGHRA and CDR2 YSYEKL.

The chain is built from TRBV6-5 and TRBJ2-7; D is perhaps TRBD2 (5 bases). The germline V gene encodes CDR1 MNHEY and CDR2 SVGAGI. Trimming removed 4 bases from V and 3 bases from J, with 10 bases in between. The CDR3 covers 13 residues. Here the CDR3 DNA reads TGTGCCAGCAGTTCCGGGATTTACTACGAGCAGTACTTC. Translated, it gives CASSSGIYYEQYF.

The chain employs TRBV27 and TRBJ1-2; 7 positions agree with TRBD1. The CDR3 runs 13 residues. J lost 8 bases, V lost 5 bases, and 8 bases had no gene match. Germline lookup yields CDR1 MNHEY and CDR2 SMNVEV (reference sequence). The CDR3 coding sequence is TGTGCCAGCAGTCTTACAGGGGAGAGAGGCTACACCTTC. Protein: CASSLTGERGYTF.

This chain links TRBV4-3 with TRBJ1-2; the D is unclear. Per germline, CDR1 LGHNA and CDR2 YSLEER. Trimming stripped 0 bases from V and 4 bases from J, with 12 bases between. CDR3 length: 15 residues. The CDR3 sequence: CASSQEVGRTYGYTF. The CDR3 nucleotides are TGCGCCAGCAGCCAAGAGGTAGGCCGGACCTATGGCTACACCTTC.

The chain joins TRBV28 to TRBJ2-1, with TRBD2 matching 8 bases. Trimming at V came to 8 bases and at J to 6 bases, leaving 12 bases not matched to a gene. The CDR3 loop spans 15 amino acids. CDR1 is MDHEN and CDR2 is SYDVKM in the germline V gene. The CDR3 bases are TGTGCCAGCGGGATAGCGGGGAGCAACCTCAATGAGCAGTTCTTC. It is translated as CASGIAGSNLNEQFF.

The chain combines TRBV6-5 with TRBJ1-2; 9 positions agree with TRBD1. The ends lost 2 bases at V and 5 bases at J; junction bases unmatched: 9. The CDR3 loop spans 16 amino acids. Germline V gives CDR1 MNHEY, CDR2 SVGAGI. In DNA, the CDR3 is TGTGCCAGCAGTTACCCAACGGGACAGGGCTATTATGGCTACACCTTC. Its protein is CASSYPTGQGYYGYTF.

This clone was seen just once. The CDR3: CASSVDRRRDTQYF. In DNA, the CDR3 is TGTGCCAGCAGCGTAGATCGACGGAGAGATACGCAGTATTTT. The rearrangement joins TRBV9 to TRBJ2-3, with no clear D. There are 14 residues in the CDR3. Germline V CDR1 and CDR2: SGDLS, YYNGEE. V was pared by 0 bases and J by 5 bases, with 10 bases between. The full variable domain, in which reference TRBV9 and TRBJ2-3 provide the parts outside the CDR3, is DSGVTQTPKHLITATGQRVTLRCSPRSGDLSVYWYQQSLDQGLQFLIQYYNGEERAKGNILERFSAQQFPDLHSELNLSSLELGDSALYFCASSVDRRRDTQYFGPGTRLTVL.

This clone was observed a few times. V gene TRBV27 combines with J gene TRBJ2-1; a weak D match, TRBD2 (6 bases). Germline CDR1 reads MNHEY; CDR2 reads SMNVEV (reference sequence). The V end lost 6 bases, the J end lost 3 bases, and 18 bases lay between the germline ends. This CDR3 spans 16 amino acids. CDR3: CASSLALWGDYNEQFF. CDR3 nucleotides: TGTGCCAGCAGCCTGGCTTTGTGGGGGGACTACAATGAGCAGTTCTTC.

The chain employs TRBV2 and TRBJ2-1; D is undetermined. Trimming pared 8 bases from V and 2 bases from J, leaving 13 bases between. Germline-derived CDR1 and CDR2 are SNHLY and FYNNEI. The CDR3 is made up of 14 amino acids. The CDR3 region is CASCSRYPYNEQFF. CDR3 nucleotide sequence: TGTGCCAGCTGCTCTCGTTACCCCTACAATGAGCAGTTCTTC.

The chain uses TRBV6-1 and TRBJ2-7; weak D call: TRBD1 (6 bases). The germline CDR1 and CDR2 sequences are MNHNS and SASEGT. This CDR3 has 14 residues. The ends were cut back, 3 bases at V and 5 bases at J, with 14 bases in the middle. Written as DNA, the CDR3 is TGTGCCAGCAGTGACCCGACAGGTCGCAACGAGCAGTACTTC. It encodes CASSDPTGRNEQYF.

The chain carries TRBV30 and TRBJ2-1; D remains unclear. Germline values: CDR1 GTSNPN, CDR2 SVGIG (reference sequence). This CDR3 is built from 13 residues. The CDR3 loop reads CTAGRRVINEQFF. DNA of the CDR3: TGTACGGCCGGTCGTAGGGTGATCAATGAGCAGTTCTTC.

This sequence joins TRBV7-2 and TRBJ2-1, with TRBD2 as a possible D gene (5 bases). The CDR3 is 13 amino acids. Germline V lookup: CDR1 SGHTA, CDR2 FQGNSA. V lost 2 bases and J 5 bases, leaving 7 bases between the germline ends. For the CDR3, the DNA is TGTGCCAGCAGCTTATACGGGGACAATGAGCAGTTCTTC. Translation gives CASSLYGDNEQFF.

V gene TRBV27 combines with J gene TRBJ2-7, with 8 bases lining up with TRBD2. After removal of 0 bases from V and 1 base from J, the junction contained 2 bases not matched to a gene. Germline CDR1 and CDR2: MNHEY and SMNVEV (reference sequence). The CDR3 has 15 amino acids. Here the CDR3 DNA reads TGTGCCAGCAGTTTATCTAGCGGGGTTTCCTACGAGCAGTACTTC. It yields the protein CASSLSSGVSYEQYF.

This clone was observed many times. The chain recombines TRBV7-8 with TRBJ1-1; tentatively, D is TRBD1 (5 bases). V lost 5 bases, J lost 4 bases, and 14 bases lay in between. Per the germline V gene, CDR1 is SGHVS and CDR2 is FQNEAQ. This CDR3 contains 14 residues. This CDR3 reads CASSTGPQGTEAFF. CDR3 coding DNA: TGTGCCAGCAGCACTGGACCGCAGGGCACTGAAGCTTTCTTT.

This chain connects TRBV11-1 to TRBJ2-1; D unclear. V was shortened by 0 bases and J by 10 bases, with 7 bases between the two germline ends. CDR1 SGHAT and CDR2 FQDESV come from the germline V gene (reference sequence). The CDR3 has 12 residues. The CDR3 is CASSLALPEQFF. The CDR3 DNA sequence: TGTGCCAGCAGCTTAGCTCTCCCGGAGCAGTTCTTC.

The rearrangement links TRBV4-3 to TRBJ2-5, with D unresolved. Trimming left V 0 bases short and J 5 bases short, with 22 bases between. This CDR3 comprises 18 residues. Germline values: CDR1 LGHNA, CDR2 YSLEER. Here the CDR3 DNA reads TGCGCCAGCAGCCAAGATGCGGAACAGAGTGGGTTTGGGGAGACCCAGTACTTC. Amino acid sequence: CASSQDAEQSGFGETQYF.

This chain uses TRBV5-6 with TRBJ2-1; D is unclear. Germline V gene sequence: CDR1 SGHDT, CDR2 YYEEEE. The CDR3 extends over 17 amino acids. Trimming took off 4 bases at V and 4 bases at J, with 21 bases between the two ends. The CDR3 region is CASSPSPVPDDYNEQFF. In nucleotides, the CDR3 is TGTGCCAGCAGCCCGTCACCTGTGCCAGATGATTACAATGAGCAGTTCTTC.

The chain recombines TRBV5-1 with TRBJ2-2; 9 nucleotides agree with TRBD2. This CDR3 has 14 residues. Germline V lookup: CDR1 SGHRS, CDR2 YFSETQ. With V trimmed by 4 bases and J by 4 bases, 2 bases remained unmatched. This CDR3 reads CASSEGLATGELFF. The CDR3, as DNA: TGCGCCAGCAGCGAGGGACTAGCCACCGGGGAGCTGTTTTTT.